A single sample is the source of the 14 T cell receptor beta chains below, sequenced in a study of blood T cell repertoires in COVID-19. Libraries were prepared by immunoSEQ multiplex PCR; TCRdb keeps only in-frame clonotypes and omits some of them. The table has roughly 250,000 clones, approximately 80% seen once. The sample was peripheral blood. These receptor sequences come from a woman between 70 and 85 years old with acute or convalescent COVID-19.

This chain joins TRBV5-1 and TRBJ2-7, with 8 nucleotides matching TRBD1. After removal of 4 bases from V and 6 bases from J, the junction contained 9 bases not matched to a gene. Germline-derived CDR1 and CDR2 are SGHRS and YFSETQ. This CDR3 is built from 14 residues. CDR3 DNA: TGCGCCAGCAGCGACGGATGGACAGGGTCCGAGCAGTACTTC. It codes for CASSDGWTGSEQYF.

The CDR3 DNA sequence: TGTGCCAGTAGTATAACTAGCGGGGGGTTTAACAACAATGAGCAGTTCTTC. Its translation is CASSITSGGFNNNEQFF. The rearrangement joins TRBV19 to TRBJ2-1; 12 bases agree with TRBD2. Trimming at V came to 2 bases and at J to 5 bases, leaving 7 bases not matched to a gene. This CDR3 comprises 17 residues. From germline, CDR1 is LNHDA and CDR2 SQIVND (reference sequence). Variable domain in full (rest from reference TRBV19 and TRBJ2-1): DGGITQSPKYLFRKEGQNVTLSCEQNLNHDAMYWYRQDPGQGLRLIYYSQIVNDFQKGDIAEGYSVSREKKESFPLTVTSAQKNPTAFYLCASSITSGGFNNNEQFFGPGTRLTVL.

The table lists this clone with a few counts. The germline gene is not matched at one end of the junction; a read error may be the cause. The rearrangement links TRBV18 to TRBJ1-3; 9 nucleotides line up with TRBD1. Germline CDR1 KGHSH, CDR2 LQKENI. The CDR3 length is 15 residues. In DNA, the CDR3 is TGTGCCAGCTCACCAGTGCTGGACAGGGGAAGCACCATATATTTT. This codes for CASSPVLDRGSTIYF.

The chain links TRBV25-1 to TRBJ2-5; D is unclear. V lost 4 bases and J lost 9, with 6 bases in between. This CDR3 comprises 10 residues. Germline CDR1 reads MGHDK; CDR2 reads SYGVNS. The DNA for the CDR3 is TGTGCCAGCAGTGGTATCGCCCAGTACTTC. Residues: CASSGIAQYF.

The chain uses TRBV7-2 and TRBJ2-2, with D unclear. Germline CDR1 and CDR2: SGHTA and FQGNSA. V lost 1 base to trimming and J lost 2 bases, with 8 bases between them. The CDR3 covers 15 residues. CDR3 amino acids: CASSLVAHNTGELFF. CDR3 nucleotide sequence: TGTGCCAGCAGCTTAGTGGCTCATAACACCGGGGAGCTGTTTTTT.

The V and J genes are TRBV24-1 and TRBJ1-3; D perhaps matches TRBD1 (5 bases). Trimming shortened V by 2 bases and J by 0 bases, and 10 bases separated the two germline ends. The CDR3 sequence is 16 residues long. Germline V gene lookup returns CDR1 KGHDR and CDR2 SFDVKD. CDR3 protein: CATSDSGRASGNTIYF. CDR3 sequence (DNA): TGTGCCACCAGTGATTCAGGCAGGGCCTCTGGAAACACCATATATTTT.

This chain uses TRBV9 with TRBJ2-2, with 7 nucleotides matching TRBD1. V dropped 0 bases and J dropped 2; count of bases not matched to a gene: 13. The V gene's germline CDR1 is SGDLS and CDR2 YYNGEE. CDR3 length: 19 amino acids. The CDR3 DNA is TGTGCCAGCAGCGTAGTTGGTGGGACCGGGACAGTCAACACCGGGGAGCTGTTTTTT. Amino acids: CASSVVGGTGTVNTGELFF.

This clone was seen a few times. This sequence joins TRBV12-3 or TRBV12-4 and TRBJ1-6; 7 nucleotides align to TRBD1. This CDR3 spans 12 amino acids. With V trimmed by 10 bases and J by 7 bases, 4 bases remained unmatched. DNA for the CDR3: TGTGCCACCCGACAGGGCAATTCACCCCTCCACTTT. It is translated as CATRQGNSPLHF.

The chain uses TRBV2 and TRBJ2-3; 10 nucleotides align to TRBD2. With 3 bases clipped from V and 0 bases from J, the junction kept 6 bases outside the gene matches. This CDR3 has 17 amino acids. Germline CDR1 reads SNHLY; CDR2 reads FYNNEI. The CDR3 DNA is TGTGCCAGCAGTGAGAGCGGGGGGGCGATAAGCACAGATACGCAGTATTTT. This sequence encodes CASSESGGAISTDTQYF.

This clone came up a few times. The chain is built from TRBV5-4 and TRBJ1-2, with D unresolved. V was trimmed by 4 bases and J by 0 bases, leaving 7 bases between them. The CDR3 contains 13 residues. Germline lookup yields CDR1 SGHNT and CDR2 YYREEE (reference sequence). CDR3 loop: CASSPGANYGYTF. The CDR3 DNA sequence: TGTGCCAGCAGCCCCGGAGCTAACTATGGCTACACCTTC.

This clone was recorded only once. The V gene is TRBV20-1, the J gene TRBJ1-4, with D uncertain. This CDR3 has 11 residues. In germline, CDR1 is DFQATT, CDR2 SNEGSKA (reference sequence). The CDR3 coding sequence is TGCATCGCGGGAGATAATGAAAAACTGTTTTTT. Protein sequence: CIAGDNEKLFF.

This chain links TRBV19 with TRBJ1-2; 9 bases match TRBD1. The CDR3 has 15 residues. V shed 5 bases and J 4 bases; nucleotides not matched to a gene: 8. CDR1 and CDR2 (germline): LNHDA, SQIVND (reference sequence). The CDR3 here is CASSSTGGTVYGYTF. CDR3 nucleotide sequence: TGTGCCAGTAGTTCAACAGGGGGCACGGTCTATGGCTACACCTTC.

The rearrangement joins TRBV29-1 to TRBJ2-7; 7 bases map to TRBD1. The CDR3 is 13 amino acids. CDR1 is SQVTM, CDR2 ANQGSEA, per germline. Trimming cost V 6 bases and J 0 bases; bases outside gene matches: 5. CDR3 sequence (DNA): TGCAGCGTCAAGAGACAGGGCTCCTACGAGCAGTACTTC. Translation gives CSVKRQGSYEQYF.

The CDR3 is CASSPTRTGGNQPQHF. As DNA, the CDR3 is TGTGCCAGCAGTCCAACTAGGACAGGGGGCAATCAGCCCCAGCATTTT. The chain couples TRBV28 to TRBJ1-5; TRBD1 aligns across 9 bases. Germline trimming cut 5 bases from V and 2 bases from J; bases unmatched to any gene: 7. Per germline, CDR1 MDHEN and CDR2 SYDVKM. CDR3 length: 16 residues.